Listed below are T cell receptor beta chains from one sample, sequenced in a study of blood T cells in healthy people across ages. A single record per CDR3 protein comes from TCRdb applying MiXCR to the 5' RACE reads. The table lists 1.4 million or so distinct CDR3 sequences, less than 45% of them singletons. The sample taken for sequencing was blood. The receptors here all came from a woman aged 18-30 years in good health. Each CDR3 is given with its conserved first and last residue. The D gene is left open where the match is weak. Not every row has a clone size; where given, it reads once, few, many or a size class.

CASSHSREVSNEQFF,TGCGCCAGCAGCCACTCGCGGGAGGTTTCCAATGAGCAGTTCTTC,TRBD2,.,TRBJ2-1,TRBV4-1,15
CASSQNPLTSGNEKLFF,TGCGCCAGCAGCCAGAATCCTCTCACTTCCGGGAATGAAAAACTGTTTTTT,.,.,TRBJ1-4,TRBV4-3,17
CASSYRGLAKNIQYF,TGTGCCAGCAGCTACAGGGGTCTGGCCAAAAACATTCAGTACTTC,TRBD1,.,TRBJ2-4,TRBV7-2,15
CAISPSPGGGYGYTF,TGTGCCATCAGTCCGTCCCCGGGGGGAGGCTATGGCTACACCTTC,.,.,TRBJ1-2,TRBV10-3,15
CASSKAGGGETQYF,TGTGCCAGCAGTAAAGCGGGAGGGGGAGAGACCCAGTACTTC,TRBD2,few,TRBJ2-5,TRBV28,14
CSARGMKEKLFF,TGCAGTGCTAGGGGCATGAAGGAAAAACTGTTTTTT,.,.,TRBJ1-4,TRBV20-1,12
CASSLSSLLNTEAFF,TGTGCCAGCAGCTTAAGCAGCCTATTGAACACTGAAGCTTTCTTT,.,.,TRBJ1-1,TRBV7-2,15
CASSFRGEGYTF,TGTGCCAGCAGCTTCAGGGGAGAAGGCTACACCTTC,.,many,TRBJ1-2,TRBV7-9,12
CTSSIGQASIPKLFF,TGTACCAGCAGCATAGGACAGGCTTCGATCCCAAAACTGTTTTTT,TRBD1,.,TRBJ1-4,TRBV7-9,15
CASRRQGTTYEQYF,TGTGCCAGCAGAAGACAGGGGACCACCTACGAGCAGTACTTC,TRBD1,.,TRBJ2-7,TRBV6-2/TRBV6-3,14
CASRKSEGSDTQYF,TGTGCCAGCAGAAAATCGGAGGGGTCAGATACGCAGTATTTT,.,few,TRBJ2-3,TRBV2,14
CASSLAGLAGLTYNEQFF,TGTGCCAGCAGCTTAGCAGGACTAGCGGGGTTAACCTACAATGAGCAGTTCTTC,TRBD2,few,TRBJ2-1,TRBV13,18
CSVLSANTGELFF,TGCAGCGTTCTGTCTGCGAACACCGGGGAGCTGTTTTTT,.,.,TRBJ2-2,TRBV29-1,13
CASSDSPGQPQHF,TGTGCCAGCAGTGATAGCCCTGGTCAGCCCCAGCATTTT,.,.,TRBJ1-5,TRBV7-9,13
CASNRDRTDTQYF,TGTGCCAGCAACCGGGACAGAACAGATACGCAGTATTTT,TRBD1,.,TRBJ2-3,TRBV6-2/TRBV6-3,13
CASSQEDKPSYNEQFF,TGCGCCAGCAGCCAAGAAGACAAACCTTCCTACAATGAGCAGTTCTTC,.,.,TRBJ2-1,TRBV4-3,16
CSVSGTGGEGTEAFF,TGCAGCGTGTCCGGGACAGGGGGCGAAGGCACTGAAGCTTTCTTT,TRBD1,.,TRBJ1-1,TRBV29-1,15
CASSPWDRRDEQFF,TGTGCCAGCAGTCCCTGGGACAGGCGAGATGAGCAGTTCTTC,TRBD1,.,TRBJ2-1,TRBV27,14
CSGGRSSYEQYF,TGCAGTGGGGGCAGATCATCCTACGAGCAGTACTTC,.,.,TRBJ2-7,TRBV20-1,12
CASSLGSVSPYNEQFF,TGTGCCAGCAGCTTAGGCAGCGTGAGCCCCTACAATGAGCAGTTCTTC,.,few,TRBJ2-1,TRBV7-9,16
CSATANQPQHF,TGCAGTGCCACGGCCAATCAGCCCCAGCATTTT,.,.,TRBJ1-5,TRBV20-1,11
CASSSTARGADTQYF,TGTGCCAGCAGTTCTACGGCGAGGGGAGCAGATACGCAGTATTTT,.,.,TRBJ2-3,TRBV12-3/TRBV12-4,15
CASSSGTASSGANVLTF,TGTGCCAGTAGCTCCGGGACGGCGAGCTCTGGGGCCAACGTCCTGACTTTC,.,.,TRBJ2-6,TRBV19,17
CTSSLVMQETQYF,TGTACCAGCAGCTTAGTGATGCAAGAGACCCAGTACTTC,.,.,TRBJ2-5,TRBV7-9,13
CASSDPGQPNTEAFF,TGTGCCAGCAGTGACCCGGGACAGCCGAACACTGAAGCTTTCTTT,TRBD1,few,TRBJ1-1,TRBV2,15
CASSLTHRGRRDTQYF,TGTGCCAGCAGCTTAACCCACAGGGGGCGAAGAGATACGCAGTATTTT,TRBD1,few,TRBJ2-3,TRBV11-2,16
CSAKRGPYNEQFF,TGCAGTGCCAAGCGGGGGCCTTACAATGAGCAGTTCTTC,TRBD2,.,TRBJ2-1,TRBV20-1,13
CASSHPGTNAPYEQYF,TGTGCCAGCAGCCATCCCGGGACAAATGCCCCCTACGAGCAGTACTTC,.,few,TRBJ2-7,TRBV3-1,16
CASSQVGGSTEAFF,TGCGCCAGCAGCCAAGTCGGGGGCTCCACTGAAGCTTTCTTT,.,few,TRBJ1-1,TRBV4-3,14
CASNRQGNAGNTIYF,TGTGCCAGCAACCGACAGGGGAACGCTGGAAACACCATATATTTT,TRBD1,.,TRBJ1-3,TRBV7-9,15
CASSQGDRGVSMEQYF,TGTGCCAGCAGCCAGGGGGACAGGGGAGTCTCTATGGAGCAGTACTTC,TRBD1,.,TRBJ2-7,TRBV4-2,16
CASSLGRTEAFF,TGTGCCAGCAGTTTGGGTCGAACTGAAGCTTTCTTT,.,many,TRBJ1-1,TRBV12-3/TRBV12-4,12
CASSPLGGAGKNIQYF,TGTGCCAGCAGCCCCCTGGGGGGTGCCGGGAAAAACATTCAGTACTTC,.,.,TRBJ2-4,TRBV5-5,16
CASSNSGTLDTQYF,TGCGCCAGCAGCAACTCCGGGACTTTAGATACGCAGTATTTT,.,.,TRBJ2-3,TRBV5-1,14
CATSRDREGSLGANVLTF,TGTGCCACCAGCAGAGACAGGGAAGGCTCCCTCGGGGCCAACGTCCTGACTTTC,.,.,TRBJ2-6,TRBV15,18
CASSESRDGDEQYF,TGCGCCAGCAGTGAGTCCCGGGACGGGGACGAGCAGTACTTC,.,many,TRBJ2-7,TRBV10-1,14
CASNSLSGTQFNQPQHF,TGTGCCAGCAATTCTTTGAGCGGGACCCAATTCAATCAGCCCCAGCATTTT,.,.,TRBJ1-5,TRBV27,17
CASSQVSGTEAFF,TGCGCCAGCAGCCAAGTAAGTGGGACTGAAGCTTTCTTT,.,few,TRBJ1-1,TRBV4-3,13
CASSFGQDTQYF,TGCGCCAGCAGTTTCGGACAAGATACGCAGTATTTT,.,.,TRBJ2-3,TRBV10-1,12
CASSQPGQGRGLAEAFF,TGCGCCAGCAGCCAACCGGGACAGGGACGGGGTTTGGCTGAAGCTTTCTTT,TRBD1,.,TRBJ1-1,TRBV4-1,17
CSVAQGVGNTEAFF,TGCAGCGTTGCCCAGGGAGTGGGCAACACTGAAGCTTTCTTT,.,.,TRBJ1-1,TRBV29-1,14
CASSRGQGSKPQHF,TGTGCCAGCAGTCGCGGACAGGGGTCGAAGCCCCAGCATTTT,TRBD1,few,TRBJ1-5,TRBV6-2/TRBV6-3,14
CAGSQARTGIYGYTF,TGTGCCGGCAGCCAAGCAAGGACTGGGATCTATGGCTACACCTTC,.,.,TRBJ1-2,TRBV14,15
CASSPTGAIDTQYF,TGTGCCAGCAGTCCCACAGGGGCGATAGATACGCAGTATTTT,TRBD1,.,TRBJ2-3,TRBV12-3/TRBV12-4,14
CASSSTGDPYGYTF,TGTGCCAGCAGCTCAACAGGGGACCCCTATGGCTACACCTTC,TRBD1,few,TRBJ1-2,TRBV7-9,14
CASWGGEKLFF,TGTGCCAGCTGGGGGGGTGAAAAACTGTTTTTT,.,.,TRBJ1-4,TRBV27,11
CAISDPIETTDTQYF,TGTGCCATCAGTGATCCAATCGAGACCACAGATACGCAGTATTTT,.,few,TRBJ2-3,TRBV10-3,15
CSVEGSWDRVGYGYIF,TGCAGCGTCGAGGGGAGTTGGGACAGGGTAGGCTATGGCTACATCTTC,TRBD1,.,TRBJ1-2,TRBV29-1,16
CASASGLAKNIQYF,TGTGCCAGTGCTAGCGGGTTAGCCAAAAACATTCAGTACTTC,TRBD2,.,TRBJ2-4,TRBV12-3/TRBV12-4,14
CASSDWVAGVNEQFF,TGTGCCAGCAGTGATTGGGTAGCGGGGGTCAATGAGCAGTTCTTC,TRBD2,few,TRBJ2-1,TRBV2,15